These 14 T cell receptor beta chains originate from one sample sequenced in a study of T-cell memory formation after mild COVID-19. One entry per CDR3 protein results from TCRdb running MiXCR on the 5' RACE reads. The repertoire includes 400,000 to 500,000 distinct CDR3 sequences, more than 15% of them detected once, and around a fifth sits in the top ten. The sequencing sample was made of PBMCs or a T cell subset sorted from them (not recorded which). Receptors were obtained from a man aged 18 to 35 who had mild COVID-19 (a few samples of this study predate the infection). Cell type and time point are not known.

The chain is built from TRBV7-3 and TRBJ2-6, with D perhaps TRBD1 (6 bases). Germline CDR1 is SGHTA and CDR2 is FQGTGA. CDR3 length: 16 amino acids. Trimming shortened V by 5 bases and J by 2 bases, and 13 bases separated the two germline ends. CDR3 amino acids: CASSVAGGPGANVLTF. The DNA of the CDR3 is TGTGCCAGCAGCGTCGCTGGGGGCCCTGGGGCCAACGTCCTGACTTTC. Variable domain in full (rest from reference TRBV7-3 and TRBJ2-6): GAGVSQTPSNKVTEKGKYVELRCDPISGHTALYWYRQSLGQGPEFLIYFQGTGAADDSGLPNDRFFAVRPEGSVSTLKIQRTERGDSAVYLCASSVAGGPGANVLTFGAGSRLTVL.

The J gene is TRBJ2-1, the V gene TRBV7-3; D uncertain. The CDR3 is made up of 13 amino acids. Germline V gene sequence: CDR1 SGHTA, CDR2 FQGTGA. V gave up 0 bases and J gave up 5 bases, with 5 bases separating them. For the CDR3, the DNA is TGTGCCAGCAGCTTAACTGTAAACAATGAGCAGTTCTTC. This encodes CASSLTVNNEQFF.

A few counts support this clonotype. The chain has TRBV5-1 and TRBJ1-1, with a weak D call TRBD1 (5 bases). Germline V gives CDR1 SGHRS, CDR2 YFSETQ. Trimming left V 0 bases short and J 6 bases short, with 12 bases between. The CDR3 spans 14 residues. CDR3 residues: CASSLAGRGSEAFF. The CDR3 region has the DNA TGCGCCAGCAGCTTGGCGGGGCGGGGATCTGAAGCTTTCTTT.

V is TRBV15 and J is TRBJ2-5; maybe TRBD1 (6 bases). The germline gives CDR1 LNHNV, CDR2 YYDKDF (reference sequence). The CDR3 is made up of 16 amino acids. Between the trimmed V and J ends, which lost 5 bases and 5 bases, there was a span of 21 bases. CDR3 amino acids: CATSVWDTRRVETQYF. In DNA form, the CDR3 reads TGTGCCACCAGCGTTTGGGACACCCGCCGGGTGGAGACCCAGTACTTC.

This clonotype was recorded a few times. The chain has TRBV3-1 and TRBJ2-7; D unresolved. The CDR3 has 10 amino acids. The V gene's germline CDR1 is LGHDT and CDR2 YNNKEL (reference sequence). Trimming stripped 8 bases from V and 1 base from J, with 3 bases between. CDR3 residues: CASGSYEQYF. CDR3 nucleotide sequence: TGTGCCAGCGGGTCCTACGAGCAGTACTTC.

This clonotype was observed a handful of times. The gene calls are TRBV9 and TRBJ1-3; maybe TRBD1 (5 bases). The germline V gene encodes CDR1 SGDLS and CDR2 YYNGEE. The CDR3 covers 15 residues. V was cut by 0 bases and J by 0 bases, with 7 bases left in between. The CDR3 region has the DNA TGTGCCAGCAGCGTAGGGGGCCTCTCTGGAAACACCATATATTTT. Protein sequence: CASSVGGLSGNTIYF.

CDR3 protein: CATSRVEGRSSDTEAFF. DNA of the CDR3: TGTGCCACCAGCAGAGTTGAAGGGAGAAGCAGTGACACTGAAGCTTTCTTT. This chain joins TRBV15 and TRBJ1-1; D call uncertain. Germline values: CDR1 LNHNV, CDR2 YYDKDF (reference sequence). This CDR3 contains 17 residues. The V end lost 1 base, the J end lost 3 bases, and 18 bases lay between the germline ends.

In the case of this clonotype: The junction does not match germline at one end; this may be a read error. CDR3 in amino acids: CASSSGTNPYQETQYF. As DNA, the CDR3 is TGTGCTAGCAGCTCGGGGACTAACCCGTACCAAGAGACCCAGTACTTC. V usage is TRBV7-7 and J usage is TRBJ2-5; 7 bases agree with TRBD2. This CDR3 is built from 16 residues. Germline CDR1 and CDR2: SSHAT and FNYEAQ (reference sequence). Combining the CDR3 with reference TRBV7-7 and TRBJ2-5 gives the whole variable domain GAGVSQSPRYKVTKRGQDVTLRCDPISSHATLYWYQQALGQGPEFLTYFNYEAQPDKSGLPSDRFSAERPEGSISTLTIQRTEQRDSAMYRCASSSGTNPYQETQYFGPGTRLLVL.

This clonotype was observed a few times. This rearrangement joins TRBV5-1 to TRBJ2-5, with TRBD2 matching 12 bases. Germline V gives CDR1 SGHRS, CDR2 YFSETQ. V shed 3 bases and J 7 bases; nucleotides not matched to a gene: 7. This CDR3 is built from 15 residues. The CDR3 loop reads CASSSLAGGEGTQYF. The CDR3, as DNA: TGCGCCAGCAGCTCACTAGCGGGGGGAGAAGGGACCCAGTACTTC.

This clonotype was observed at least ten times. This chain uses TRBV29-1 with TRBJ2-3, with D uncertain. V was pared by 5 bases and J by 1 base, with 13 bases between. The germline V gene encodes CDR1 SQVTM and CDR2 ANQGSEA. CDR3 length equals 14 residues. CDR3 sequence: CSVLVQVGTDTQYF. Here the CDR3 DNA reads TGCAGCGTTTTAGTCCAGGTTGGCACAGATACGCAGTATTTT.

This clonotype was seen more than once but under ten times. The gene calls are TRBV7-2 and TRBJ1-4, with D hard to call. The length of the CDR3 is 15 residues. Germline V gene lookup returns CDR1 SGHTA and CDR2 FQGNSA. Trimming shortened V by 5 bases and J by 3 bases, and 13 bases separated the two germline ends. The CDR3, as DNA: TGTGCCAGCAGCCAAAACGTAGGAGCTAATGAAAAACTGTTTTTT. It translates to CASSQNVGANEKLFF.

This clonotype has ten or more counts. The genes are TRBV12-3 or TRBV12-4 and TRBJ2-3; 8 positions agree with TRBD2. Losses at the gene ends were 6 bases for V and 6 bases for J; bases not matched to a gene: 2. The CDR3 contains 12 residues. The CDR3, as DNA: TGTGCCAGCAGCCCGGGGGGGGATACGCAGTATTTT. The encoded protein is CASSPGGDTQYF.

DNA for the CDR3: TGTGCCAGCAGCTTCAAACCGGGACAGGAAACCGGGGAGCTGTTTTTT. It codes for CASSFKPGQETGELFF. V usage is TRBV7-2 and J usage is TRBJ2-2; TRBD1 matches 8 bases. V was pared by 3 bases and J by 5 bases, with 8 bases of the junction left unmatched. Germline CDR1 SGHTA, CDR2 FQGNSA. The CDR3 contains 16 residues.

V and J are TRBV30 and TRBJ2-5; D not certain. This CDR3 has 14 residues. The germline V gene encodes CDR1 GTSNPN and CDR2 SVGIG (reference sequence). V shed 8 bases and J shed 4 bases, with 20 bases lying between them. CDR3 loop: CAALLGIAGETQYF. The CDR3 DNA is TGTGCCGCACTTCTTGGGATTGCAGGAGAGACCCAGTACTTC.